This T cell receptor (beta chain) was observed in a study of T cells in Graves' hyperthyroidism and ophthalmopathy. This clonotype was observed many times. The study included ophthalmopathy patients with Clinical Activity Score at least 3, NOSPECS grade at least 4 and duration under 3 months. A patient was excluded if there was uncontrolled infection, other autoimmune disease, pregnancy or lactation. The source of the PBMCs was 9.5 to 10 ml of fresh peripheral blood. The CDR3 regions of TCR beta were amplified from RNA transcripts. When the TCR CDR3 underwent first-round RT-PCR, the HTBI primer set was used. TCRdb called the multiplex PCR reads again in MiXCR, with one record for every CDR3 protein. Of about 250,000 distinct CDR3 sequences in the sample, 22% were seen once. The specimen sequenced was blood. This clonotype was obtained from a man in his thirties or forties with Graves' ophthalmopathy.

CDR3 residues: CASSLVGGAGGTEAFF. CDR3 sequence (DNA): TGTGCCAGCAGCTTAGTGGGGGGCGCCGGTGGCACTGAAGCTTTCTTT. The chain is built from TRBV7-9 and TRBJ1-1, with D possibly being TRBD1 (6 bases). Between the trimmed V and J ends, which lost 1 base and 4 bases, there was a span of 16 bases. Germline CDR1 and CDR2: SEHNR and FQNEAQ (reference sequence). The CDR3 runs 16 residues. Full variable domain (missing parts from reference TRBV7-9 and TRBJ1-1): DTGVSQNPRHKITKRGQNVTFRCDPISEHNRLYWYRQTLGQGPEFLTYFQNEAQLEKSRLLSDRFSAERPKGSFSTLEIQRTEQGDSAMYLCASSLVGGAGGTEAFFGQGTRLTVV.